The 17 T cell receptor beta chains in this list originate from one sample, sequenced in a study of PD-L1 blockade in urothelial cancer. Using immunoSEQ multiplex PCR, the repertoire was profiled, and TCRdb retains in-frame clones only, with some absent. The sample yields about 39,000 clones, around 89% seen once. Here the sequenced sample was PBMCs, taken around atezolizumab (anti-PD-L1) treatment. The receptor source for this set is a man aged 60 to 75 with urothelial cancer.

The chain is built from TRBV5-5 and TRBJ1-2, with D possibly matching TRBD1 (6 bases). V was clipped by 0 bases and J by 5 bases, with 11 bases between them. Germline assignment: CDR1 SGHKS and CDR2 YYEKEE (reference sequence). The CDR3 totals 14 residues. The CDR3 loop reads CASSLGATGYGYTF. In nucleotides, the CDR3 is TGTGCCAGCAGCTTGGGCGCGACAGGATATGGCTACACCTTC.

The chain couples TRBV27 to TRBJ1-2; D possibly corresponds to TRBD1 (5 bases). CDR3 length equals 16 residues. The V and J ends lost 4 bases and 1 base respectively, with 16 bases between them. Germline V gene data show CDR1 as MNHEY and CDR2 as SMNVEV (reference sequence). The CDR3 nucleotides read TGTGCCAGCAGTTCCCTCGAACCGACAGTTAACTATGGCTACACCTTC. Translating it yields CASSSLEPTVNYGYTF.

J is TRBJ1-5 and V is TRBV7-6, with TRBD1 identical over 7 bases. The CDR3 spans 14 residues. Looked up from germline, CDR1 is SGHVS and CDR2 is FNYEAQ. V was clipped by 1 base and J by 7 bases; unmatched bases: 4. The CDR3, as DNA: TGTGCCAGCAGCTTAGGCCCAGGGGGACAGCCCCAGCATTTT. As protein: CASSLGPGGQPQHF. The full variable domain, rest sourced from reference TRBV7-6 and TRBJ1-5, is GAGVSQSPRYKVTKRGQDVALRCDPISGHVSLYWYRQALGQGPEFLTYFNYEAQQDKSGLPNDRFSAERPEGSISTLTIQRTEQRDSAMYRCASSLGPGGQPQHFGDGTRLSIL.

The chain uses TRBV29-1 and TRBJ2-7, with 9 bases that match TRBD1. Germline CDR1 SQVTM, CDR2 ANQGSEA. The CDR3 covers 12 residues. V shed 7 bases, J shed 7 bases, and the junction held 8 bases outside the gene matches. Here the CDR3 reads CSARRTGVEQYF. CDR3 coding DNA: TGCAGCGCCCGCAGGACAGGGGTTGAGCAGTACTTC.

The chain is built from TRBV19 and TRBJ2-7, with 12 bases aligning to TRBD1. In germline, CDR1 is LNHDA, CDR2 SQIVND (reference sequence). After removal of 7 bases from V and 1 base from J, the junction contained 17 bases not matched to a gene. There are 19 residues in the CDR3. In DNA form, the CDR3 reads TGTGCCAGTACCCCCGGACATCTGGGGACAGGGGGCCGATCCTACGAGCAGTACTTC. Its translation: CASTPGHLGTGGRSYEQYF.

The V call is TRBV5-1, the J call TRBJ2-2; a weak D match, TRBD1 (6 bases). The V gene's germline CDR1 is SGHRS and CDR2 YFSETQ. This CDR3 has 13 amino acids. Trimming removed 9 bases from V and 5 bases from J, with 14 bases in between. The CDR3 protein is CATSRGRTGELFF. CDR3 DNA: TGCGCCACTTCCAGGGGAAGAACCGGGGAGCTGTTTTTT.

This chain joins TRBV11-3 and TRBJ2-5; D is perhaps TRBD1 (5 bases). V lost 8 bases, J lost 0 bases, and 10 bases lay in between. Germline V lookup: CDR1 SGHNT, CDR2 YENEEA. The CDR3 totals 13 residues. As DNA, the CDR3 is TGTGCCAGCCTCAAGACAGACCAAGAGACCCAGTACTTC. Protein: CASLKTDQETQYF.

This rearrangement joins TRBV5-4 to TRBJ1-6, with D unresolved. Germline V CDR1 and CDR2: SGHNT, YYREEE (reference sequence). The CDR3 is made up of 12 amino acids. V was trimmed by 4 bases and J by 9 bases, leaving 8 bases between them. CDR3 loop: CASSRRLSPLHF. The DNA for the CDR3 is TGTGCCAGCAGCCGCAGGCTTTCACCCCTCCACTTT.

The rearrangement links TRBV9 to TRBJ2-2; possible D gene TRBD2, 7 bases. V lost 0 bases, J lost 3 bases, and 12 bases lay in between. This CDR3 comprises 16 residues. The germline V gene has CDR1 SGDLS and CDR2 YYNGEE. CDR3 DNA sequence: TGTGCCAGCAGCGTAGTGGGAGGGGGTTACACCGGGGAGCTGTTTTTT. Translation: CASSVVGGGYTGELFF.

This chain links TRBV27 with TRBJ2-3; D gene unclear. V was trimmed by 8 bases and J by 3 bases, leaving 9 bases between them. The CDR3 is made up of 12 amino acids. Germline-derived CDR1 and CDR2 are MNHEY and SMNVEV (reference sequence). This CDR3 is CASWLNTDTQYF. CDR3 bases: TGTGCCAGCTGGCTGAATACAGATACGCAGTATTTT.

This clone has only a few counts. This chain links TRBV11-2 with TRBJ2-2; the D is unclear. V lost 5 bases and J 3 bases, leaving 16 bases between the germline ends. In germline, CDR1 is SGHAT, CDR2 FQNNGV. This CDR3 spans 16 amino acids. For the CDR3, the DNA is TGTGCCAGCAGCCCACAGCACTTCCCTTACACCGGGGAGCTGTTTTTT. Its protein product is CASSPQHFPYTGELFF.

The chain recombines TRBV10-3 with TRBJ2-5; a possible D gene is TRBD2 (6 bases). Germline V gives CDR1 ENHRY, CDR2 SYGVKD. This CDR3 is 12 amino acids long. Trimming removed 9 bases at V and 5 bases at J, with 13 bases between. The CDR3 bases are TGTGCCATTTCCCGGGACTCCGAGACCCAGTACTTC. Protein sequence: CAISRDSETQYF.

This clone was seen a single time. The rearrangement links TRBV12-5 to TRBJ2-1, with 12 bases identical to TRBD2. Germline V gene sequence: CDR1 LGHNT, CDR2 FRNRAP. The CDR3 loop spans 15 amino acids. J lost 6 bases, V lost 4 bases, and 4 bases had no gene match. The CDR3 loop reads CASGSGLAGPNEQFF. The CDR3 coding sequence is TGTGCTAGTGGTTCGGGACTAGCGGGTCCCAATGAGCAGTTCTTC.

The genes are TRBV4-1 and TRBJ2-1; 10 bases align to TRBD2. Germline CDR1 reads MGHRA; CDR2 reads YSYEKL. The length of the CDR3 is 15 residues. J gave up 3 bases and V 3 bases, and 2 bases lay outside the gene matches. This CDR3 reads CASSQSGGDYNEQFF. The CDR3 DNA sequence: TGCGCCAGCAGCCAGAGCGGGGGGGACTACAATGAGCAGTTCTTC.

The CDR3: CASSLGGKDEQYF. The CDR3 coding sequence is TGTGCCAGCAGCTTAGGGGGCAAGGACGAGCAGTACTTC. This chain uses TRBV7-9 with TRBJ2-7; D might be TRBD1 (5 bases). Trimming took off 1 base at V and 5 bases at J, with 9 bases between the two ends. The CDR3 loop spans 13 amino acids. Germline V gives CDR1 SEHNR, CDR2 FQNEAQ (reference sequence). The whole variable domain, filled in from reference TRBV7-9 and TRBJ2-7, reads DTGVSQNPRHKITKRGQNVTFRCDPISEHNRLYWYRQTLGQGPEFLTYFQNEAQLEKSRLLSDRFSAERPKGSFSTLEIQRTEQGDSAMYLCASSLGGKDEQYFGPGTRLTVT.

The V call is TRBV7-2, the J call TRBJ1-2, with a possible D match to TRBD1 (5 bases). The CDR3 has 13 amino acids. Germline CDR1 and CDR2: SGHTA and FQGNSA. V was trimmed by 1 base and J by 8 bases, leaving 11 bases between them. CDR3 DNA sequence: TGTGCCAGCAGCTTAGGGGACTTCAAGGGCTACACCTTC. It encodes CASSLGDFKGYTF.

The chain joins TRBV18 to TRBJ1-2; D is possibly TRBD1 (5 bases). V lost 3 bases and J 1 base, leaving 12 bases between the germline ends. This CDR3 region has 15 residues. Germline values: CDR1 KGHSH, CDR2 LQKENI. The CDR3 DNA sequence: TGTGCCAGCTCACCCGGGACGGGGGATAACTATGGCTACACCTTC. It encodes CASSPGTGDNYGYTF.